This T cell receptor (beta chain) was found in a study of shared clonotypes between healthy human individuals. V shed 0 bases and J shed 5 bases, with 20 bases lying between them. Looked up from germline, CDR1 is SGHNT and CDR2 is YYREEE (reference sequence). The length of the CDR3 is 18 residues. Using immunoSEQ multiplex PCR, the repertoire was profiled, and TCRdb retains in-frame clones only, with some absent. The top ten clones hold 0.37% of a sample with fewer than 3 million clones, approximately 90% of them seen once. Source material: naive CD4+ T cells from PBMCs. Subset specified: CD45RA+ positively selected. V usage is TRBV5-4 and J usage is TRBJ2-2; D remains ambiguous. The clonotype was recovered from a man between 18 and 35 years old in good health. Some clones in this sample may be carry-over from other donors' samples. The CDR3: CASSLGGAARALTGELFF. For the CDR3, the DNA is TGTGCCAGCAGCTTGGGAGGCGCGGCTAGGGCGCTTACCGGGGAGCTGTTTTTT.